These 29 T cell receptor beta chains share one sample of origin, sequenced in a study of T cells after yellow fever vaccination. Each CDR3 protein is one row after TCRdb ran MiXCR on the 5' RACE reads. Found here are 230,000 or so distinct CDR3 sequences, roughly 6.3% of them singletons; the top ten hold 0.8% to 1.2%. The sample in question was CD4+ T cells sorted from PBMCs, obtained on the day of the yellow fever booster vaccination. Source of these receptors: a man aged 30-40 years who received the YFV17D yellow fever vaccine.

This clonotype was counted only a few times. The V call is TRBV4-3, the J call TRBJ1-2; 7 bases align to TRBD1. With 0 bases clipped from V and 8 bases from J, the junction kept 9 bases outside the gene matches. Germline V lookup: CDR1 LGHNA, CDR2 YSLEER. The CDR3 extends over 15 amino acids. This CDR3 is CASSQDKGALLGYTF. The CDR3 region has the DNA TGCGCCAGCAGCCAAGATAAGGGGGCCCTGCTCGGCTACACCTTC.

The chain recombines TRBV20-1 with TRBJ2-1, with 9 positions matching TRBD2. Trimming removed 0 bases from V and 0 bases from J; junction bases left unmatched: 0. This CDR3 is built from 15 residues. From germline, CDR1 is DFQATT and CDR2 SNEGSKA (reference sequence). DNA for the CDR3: TGCAGTGCTAGAGATAGCGGGAGCTCCTACAATGAGCAGTTCTTC. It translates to CSARDSGSSYNEQFF.

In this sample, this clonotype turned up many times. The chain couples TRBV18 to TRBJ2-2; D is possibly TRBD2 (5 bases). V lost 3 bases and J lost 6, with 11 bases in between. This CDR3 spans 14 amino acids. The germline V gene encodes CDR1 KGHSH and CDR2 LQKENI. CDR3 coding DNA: TGTGCCAGCTCACCCAGGATCGGGGCCGGGGAGCTGTTTTTT. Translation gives CASSPRIGAGELFF.

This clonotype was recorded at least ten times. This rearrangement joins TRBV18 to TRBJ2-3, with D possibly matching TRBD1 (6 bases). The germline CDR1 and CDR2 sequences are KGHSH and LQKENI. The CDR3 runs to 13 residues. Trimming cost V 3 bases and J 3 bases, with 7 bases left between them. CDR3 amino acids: CASSPGQTDTQYF. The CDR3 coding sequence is TGTGCCAGCTCACCCGGACAGACAGATACGCAGTATTTT.

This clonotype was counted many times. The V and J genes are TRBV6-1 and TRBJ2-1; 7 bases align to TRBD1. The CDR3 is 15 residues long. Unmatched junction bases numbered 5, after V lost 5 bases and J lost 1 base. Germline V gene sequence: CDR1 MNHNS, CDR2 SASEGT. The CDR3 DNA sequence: TGTGCCAGCAGTCCTACGACAGGGTCCTACAATGAGCAGTTCTTC. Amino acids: CASSPTTGSYNEQFF.

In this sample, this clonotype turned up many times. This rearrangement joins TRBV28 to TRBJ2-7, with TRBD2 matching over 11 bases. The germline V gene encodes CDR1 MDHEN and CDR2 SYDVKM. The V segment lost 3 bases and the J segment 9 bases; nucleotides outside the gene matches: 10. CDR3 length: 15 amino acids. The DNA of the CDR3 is TGTGCCAGCAGTTTCCTACTAGCGGGAGTAGGGGCGCAGTACTTC. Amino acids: CASSFLLAGVGAQYF. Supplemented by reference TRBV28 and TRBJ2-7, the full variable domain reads DVKVTQSSRYLVKRTGEKVFLECVQDMDHENMFWYRQDPGLGLRLIYFSYDVKMKEKGDIPEGYSVSREKKERFSLILESASTNQTSMYLCASSFLLAGVGAQYFGPGTRLTVT.

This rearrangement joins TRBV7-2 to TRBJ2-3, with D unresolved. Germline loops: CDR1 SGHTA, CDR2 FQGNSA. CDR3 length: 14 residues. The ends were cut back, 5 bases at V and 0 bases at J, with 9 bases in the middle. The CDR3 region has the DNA TGTGCCAGCAGCCTTTCCACTAGCACAGATACGCAGTATTTT. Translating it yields CASSLSTSTDTQYF.

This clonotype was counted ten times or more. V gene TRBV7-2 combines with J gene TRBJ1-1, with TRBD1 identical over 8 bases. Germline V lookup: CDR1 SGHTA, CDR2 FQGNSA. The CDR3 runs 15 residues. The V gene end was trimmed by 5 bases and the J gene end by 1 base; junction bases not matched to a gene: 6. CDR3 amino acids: CASSPRDRKNTEAFF. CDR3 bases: TGTGCCAGCAGCCCCAGGGACAGGAAGAACACTGAAGCTTTCTTT.

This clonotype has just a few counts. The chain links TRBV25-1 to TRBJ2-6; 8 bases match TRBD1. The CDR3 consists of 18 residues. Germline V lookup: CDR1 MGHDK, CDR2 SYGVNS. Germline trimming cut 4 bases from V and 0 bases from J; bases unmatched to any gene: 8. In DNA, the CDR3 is TGTGCCAGCAGTGGTGACAGGGGCTCCTACTCTGGGGCCAACGTCCTGACTTTC. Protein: CASSGDRGSYSGANVLTF. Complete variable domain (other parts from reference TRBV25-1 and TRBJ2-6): EADIYQTPRYLVIGTGKKITLECSQTMGHDKMYWYQQDPGMELHLIHYSYGVNSTEKGDLSSESTVSRIRTEHFPLTLESARPSHTSQYLCASSGDRGSYSGANVLTFGAGSRLTVL.

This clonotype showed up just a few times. CDR3 sequence: CASSPLRGGTSGRKSYNEQFF. CDR3 bases: TGTGCCAGCTCACCACTCCGAGGAGGGACTAGCGGGAGAAAATCCTACAATGAGCAGTTCTTC. The V gene is TRBV18, the J gene TRBJ2-1; 14 bases are a match to TRBD2. The CDR3 loop spans 21 amino acids. Germline-derived CDR1 and CDR2 are KGHSH and LQKENI. Trimming took 1 base from V and 1 from J; bases not matched to a gene: 12.

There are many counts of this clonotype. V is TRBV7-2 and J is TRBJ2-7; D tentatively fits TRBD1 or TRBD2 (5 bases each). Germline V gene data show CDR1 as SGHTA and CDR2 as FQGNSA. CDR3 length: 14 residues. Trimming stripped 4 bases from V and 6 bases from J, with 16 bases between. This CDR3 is CASSSEGRATEQYF. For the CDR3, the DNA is TGTGCCAGCAGCTCAGAGGGACGAGCGACCGAGCAGTACTTC.

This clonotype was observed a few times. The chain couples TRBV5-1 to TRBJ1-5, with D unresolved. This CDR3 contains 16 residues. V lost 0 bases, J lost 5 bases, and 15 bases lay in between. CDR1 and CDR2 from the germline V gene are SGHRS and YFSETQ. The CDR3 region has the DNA TGCGCCAGCAGCTTGGAGGGATCGGACGGCGATCAGCCCCAGCATTTT. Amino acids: CASSLEGSDGDQPQHF.

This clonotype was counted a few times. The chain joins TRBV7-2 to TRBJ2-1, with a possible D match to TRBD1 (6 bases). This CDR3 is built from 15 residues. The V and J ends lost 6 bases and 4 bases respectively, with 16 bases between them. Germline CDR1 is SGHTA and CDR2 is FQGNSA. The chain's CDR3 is CASRTGYGAYNEQFF. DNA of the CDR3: TGTGCCAGCAGAACAGGGTATGGGGCGTACAATGAGCAGTTCTTC.

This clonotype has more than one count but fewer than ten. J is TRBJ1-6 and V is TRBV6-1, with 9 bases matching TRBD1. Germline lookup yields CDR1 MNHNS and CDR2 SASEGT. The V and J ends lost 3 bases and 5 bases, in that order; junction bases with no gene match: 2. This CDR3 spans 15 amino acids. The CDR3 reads CASSERTGDNSPLHF. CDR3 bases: TGTGCCAGCAGTGAGAGGACAGGGGATAATTCACCCCTCCACTTT.

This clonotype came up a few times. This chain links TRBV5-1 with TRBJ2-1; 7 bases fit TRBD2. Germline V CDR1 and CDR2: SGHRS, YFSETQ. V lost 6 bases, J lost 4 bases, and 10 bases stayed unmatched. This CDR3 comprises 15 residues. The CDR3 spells CASIPWAGVYNEQFF. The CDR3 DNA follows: TGCGCCAGCATCCCTTGGGCGGGAGTTTACAATGAGCAGTTCTTC. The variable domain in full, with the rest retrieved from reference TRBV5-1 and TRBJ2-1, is KAGVTQTPRYLIKTRGQQVTLSCSPISGHRSVSWYQQTPGQGLQFLFEYFSETQRNKGNFPGRFSGRQFSNSRSEMNVSTLELGDSALYLCASIPWAGVYNEQFFGPGTRLTVL.

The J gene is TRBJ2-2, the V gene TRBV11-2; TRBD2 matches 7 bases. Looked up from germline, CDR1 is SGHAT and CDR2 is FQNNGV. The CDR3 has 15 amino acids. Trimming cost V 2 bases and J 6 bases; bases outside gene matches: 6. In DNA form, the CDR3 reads TGTGCCAGCAGCTTACGTCAGGGAGGGTCCGGGGAGCTGTTTTTT. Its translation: CASSLRQGGSGELFF.

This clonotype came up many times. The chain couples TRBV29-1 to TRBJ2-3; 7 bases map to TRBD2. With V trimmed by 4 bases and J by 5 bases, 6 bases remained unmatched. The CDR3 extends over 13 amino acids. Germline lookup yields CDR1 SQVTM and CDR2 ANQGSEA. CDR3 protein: CSVVAGVRDTQYF. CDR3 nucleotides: TGCAGCGTTGTCGCGGGAGTTAGAGATACGCAGTATTTT.

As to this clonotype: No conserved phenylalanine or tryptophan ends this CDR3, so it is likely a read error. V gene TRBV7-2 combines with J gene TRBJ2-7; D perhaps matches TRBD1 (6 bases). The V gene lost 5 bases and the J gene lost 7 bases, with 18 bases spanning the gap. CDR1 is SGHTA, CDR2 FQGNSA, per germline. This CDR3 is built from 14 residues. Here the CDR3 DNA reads TGTGCCAGCAGCCCTGGACAGCCCTTGAGGGAGCAGTACTCC. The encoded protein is CASSPGQPLREQYS.

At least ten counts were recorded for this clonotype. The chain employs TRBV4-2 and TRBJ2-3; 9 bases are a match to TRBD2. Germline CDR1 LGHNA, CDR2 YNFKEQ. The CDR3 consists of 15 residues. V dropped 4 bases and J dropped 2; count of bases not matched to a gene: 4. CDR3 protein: CASSPQREDTDTQYF. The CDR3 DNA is TGTGCCAGCAGCCCTCAGCGGGAGGACACAGATACGCAGTATTTT.

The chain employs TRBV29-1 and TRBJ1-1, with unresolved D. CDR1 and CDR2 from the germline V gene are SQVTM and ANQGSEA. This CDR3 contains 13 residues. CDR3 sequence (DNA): TGCAACGTCCTACTGGCCACGAACACTGAAGCTTTCTTT. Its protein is CNVLLATNTEAFF.

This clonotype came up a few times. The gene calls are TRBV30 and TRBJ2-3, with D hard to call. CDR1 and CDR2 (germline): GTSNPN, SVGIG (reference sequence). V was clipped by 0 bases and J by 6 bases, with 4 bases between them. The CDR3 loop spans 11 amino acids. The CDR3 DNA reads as TGTGCCTGGAGTGTACCCGATACGCAGTATTTT. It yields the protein CAWSVPDTQYF.

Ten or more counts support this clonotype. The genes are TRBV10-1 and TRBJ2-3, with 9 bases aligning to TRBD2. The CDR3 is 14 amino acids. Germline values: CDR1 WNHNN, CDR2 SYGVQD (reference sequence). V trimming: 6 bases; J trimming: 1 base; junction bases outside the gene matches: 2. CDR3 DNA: TGCGCCAGCAGCGTAGCGGGGGGCACAGATACGCAGTATTTT. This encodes CASSVAGGTDTQYF.

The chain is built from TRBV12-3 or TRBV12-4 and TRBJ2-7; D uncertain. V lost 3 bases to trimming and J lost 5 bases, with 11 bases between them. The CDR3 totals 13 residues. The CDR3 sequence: CASSFRRLHEQYF. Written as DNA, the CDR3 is TGTGCCAGCAGTTTCAGGCGCTTGCACGAGCAGTACTTC.

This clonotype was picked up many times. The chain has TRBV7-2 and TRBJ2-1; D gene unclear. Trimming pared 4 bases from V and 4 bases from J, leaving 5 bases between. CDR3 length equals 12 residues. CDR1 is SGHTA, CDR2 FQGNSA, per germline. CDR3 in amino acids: CASSSMYNEQFF. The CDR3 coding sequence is TGTGCCAGCAGCTCGATGTACAATGAGCAGTTCTTC.

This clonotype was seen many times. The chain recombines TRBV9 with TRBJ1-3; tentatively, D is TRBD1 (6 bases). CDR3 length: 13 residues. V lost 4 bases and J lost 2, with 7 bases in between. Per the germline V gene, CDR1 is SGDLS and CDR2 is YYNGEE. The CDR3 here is CASSTGTGNTIYF. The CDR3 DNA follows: TGTGCCAGCAGCACAGGGACTGGAAACACCATATATTTT.

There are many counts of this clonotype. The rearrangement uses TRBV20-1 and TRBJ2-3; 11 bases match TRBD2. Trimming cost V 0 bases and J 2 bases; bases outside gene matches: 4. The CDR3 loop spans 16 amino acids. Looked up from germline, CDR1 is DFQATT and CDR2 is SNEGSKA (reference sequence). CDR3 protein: CSARDASGRFTDTQYF. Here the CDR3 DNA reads TGCAGTGCTAGAGATGCTAGCGGGAGGTTCACAGATACGCAGTATTTT.

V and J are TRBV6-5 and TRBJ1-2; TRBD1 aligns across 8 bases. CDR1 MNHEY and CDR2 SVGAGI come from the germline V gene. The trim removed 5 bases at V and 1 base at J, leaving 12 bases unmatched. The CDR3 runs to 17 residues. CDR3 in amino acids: CASSTRSGGRGNYGYTF. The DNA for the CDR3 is TGTGCCAGCAGTACTCGCTCAGGGGGCAGGGGTAACTATGGCTACACCTTC.

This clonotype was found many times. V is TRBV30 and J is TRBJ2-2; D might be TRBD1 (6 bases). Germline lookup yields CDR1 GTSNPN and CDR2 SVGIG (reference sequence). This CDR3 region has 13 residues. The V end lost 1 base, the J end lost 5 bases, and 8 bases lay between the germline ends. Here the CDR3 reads CAWSEQGTGELFF. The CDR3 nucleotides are TGTGCCTGGAGTGAGCAGGGGACCGGGGAGCTGTTTTTT.

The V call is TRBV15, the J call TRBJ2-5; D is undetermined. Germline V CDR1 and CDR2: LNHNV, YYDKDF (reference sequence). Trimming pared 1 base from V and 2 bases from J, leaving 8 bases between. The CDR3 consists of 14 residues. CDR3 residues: CATSRGVQQETQYF. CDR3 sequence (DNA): TGTGCCACCAGCAGAGGCGTGCAGCAAGAGACCCAGTACTTC.